A selection of T cell receptor beta chains follows, all from one sample in a study of blood T cells in healthy people across ages. One entry per CDR3 protein results from TCRdb running MiXCR on the 5' RACE reads. The sample includes 1 million to 1.2 million distinct CDR3 sequences, less than 45% of them seen just once. The material sequenced was blood. These receptors originate from a man aged 18 to 29 in good health. CDR3s include the opening cysteine and the closing phenylalanine or tryptophan. A D gene is named only where the DNA matches it firmly. The size field is filled for only some rows; it gives once, few, many or a size class.

few	TRBV4-3	13	TRBJ2-5	NA	CASSHSTSGEQYF	TGCGCCAGCAGCCACTCTACTAGTGGTGAGCAGTACTTC
few	TRBV29-1	12	TRBJ2-5	NA	CSVMTEQETQYF	TGCAGCGTTATGACGGAGCAAGAGACCCAGTACTTC
NA	TRBV20-1	14	TRBJ2-5	NA	CSTRKGQNQETQYF	TGCAGTACTAGAAAGGGACAAAACCAAGAGACCCAGTACTTC
few	TRBV3-1	17	TRBJ2-1	TRBD2	CASSQEAGLAGVNEQFF	TGTGCCAGCAGCCAAGAGGCGGGGCTAGCGGGGGTCAATGAGCAGTTCTTC
few	TRBV20-1	11	TRBJ1-1	NA	CSASPGEAAFF	TGCAGTGCCTCACCAGGGGAGGCGGCTTTCTTT
few	TRBV28	13	TRBJ2-1	NA	CASSATEYNEQFF	TGTGCCAGCAGTGCGACTGAATACAATGAGCAGTTCTTC
NA	TRBV12-3/TRBV12-4	14	TRBJ1-1	NA	CASSVVDLNTEAFF	TGTGCCAGCAGTGTCGTTGATTTAAACACTGAAGCTTTCTTT
NA	TRBV20-1	13	TRBJ1-2	NA	CSATRGPNYGYTF	TGCAGTGCTACCCGCGGGCCTAACTATGGCTACACCTTC
NA	TRBV5-1	13	TRBJ1-2	NA	CASSFSVDYGYTF	TGCGCCAGCAGCTTCTCGGTGGACTATGGCTACACCTTC
once	TRBV2	15	TRBJ1-1	NA	CASSEFQGSNTEAFF	TGTGCCAGCAGTGAATTTCAGGGATCTAACACTGAAGCTTTCTTT
NA	TRBV4-1	16	TRBJ1-4	TRBD1	CASSQAPGQRNEKLFF	TGCGCCAGCAGCCAAGCCCCGGGACAGAGAAATGAAAAACTGTTTTTT
NA	TRBV20-1	16	TRBJ2-3	TRBD1	CSATGTGEIVSDTQYF	TGCAGTGCTACCGGGACAGGGGAGATTGTATCAGATACGCAGTATTTT
few	TRBV20-1	16	TRBJ2-1	NA	CSAVLANRGDYNEQFF	TGCAGTGCTGTTCTAGCGAACCGGGGAGACTACAATGAGCAGTTCTTC
NA	TRBV20-1	12	TRBJ1-1	NA	CSAAVGNTEAFF	TGCAGTGCCGCAGTTGGGAACACTGAAGCTTTCTTT
NA	TRBV7-7	16	TRBJ2-1	NA	CASSSPTDYTYNEQFF	TGTGCCAGCAGCTCACCAACGGACTATACCTACAATGAGCAGTTCTTC
NA	TRBV5-1	18	TRBJ1-1	TRBD1	CASSLDPGQDGPNTEAFF	TGCGCCAGCAGCTTGGATCCGGGACAGGACGGACCGAACACTGAAGCTTTCTTT
NA	TRBV28	15	TRBJ1-4	TRBD1	CASSLEGAEVEKLFF	TGTGCCAGCAGTTTGGAGGGGGCTGAGGTTGAAAAACTGTTTTTT
NA	TRBV7-2	16	TRBJ2-7	NA	CASSIQVQDGGNEQYF	TGTGCCAGCAGCATACAGGTTCAGGATGGGGGCAATGAGCAGTACTTC
few	TRBV4-3	19	TRBJ2-2	TRBD2	CASSQVGLAGGPSTGELFF	TGCGCCAGCAGCCAAGTCGGACTAGCGGGGGGGCCCAGCACCGGGGAGCTGTTTTTT
NA	TRBV7-9	13	TRBJ1-1	TRBD1	CASSFTGVTETFF	TGTGCCAGCAGCTTTACAGGGGTGACTGAAACTTTCTTT
NA	TRBV20-1	13	TRBJ2-7	NA	CSAHGGSPYEQYF	TGCAGTGCCCACGGGGGATCTCCTTACGAGCAGTACTTC
once	TRBV10-3	15	TRBJ2-2	TRBD1	CAIRRTGGNTGELFF	TGTGCCATCAGGCGGACAGGGGGCAACACCGGGGAGCTGTTTTTT
few	TRBV29-1	14	TRBJ2-5	TRBD1	CSVVPGGQTREQYF	TGCAGCGTCGTCCCAGGGGGACAGACGAGGGAACAGTACTTC
NA	TRBV2	14	TRBJ1-3	TRBD1	CARVDRAAGNTIYF	TGTGCCAGGGTCGACAGGGCGGCTGGAAACACCATATATTTT
few	TRBV20-1	12	TRBJ2-7	NA	CSARELGLEQYF	TGCAGTGCTAGAGAACTGGGGCTCGAGCAGTACTTC
few	TRBV10-3	19	TRBJ2-7	TRBD2	CAISEKVMGGLVRVYEQYF	TGTGCCATCAGTGAGAAGGTTATGGGAGGACTAGTAAGGGTCTACGAGCAGTACTTC
many	TRBV12-3/TRBV12-4	17	TRBJ2-3	TRBD2	CASSLAGGRYSTDTQYF	TGTGCCAGCAGTCTAGCGGGGGGCCGTTATAGCACAGATACGCAGTATTTT
few	TRBV13	13	TRBJ2-7	NA	CASSLGKGYEQYF	TGTGCCAGCAGCTTAGGCAAAGGTTACGAGCAGTACTTC
few	TRBV6-5	15	TRBJ1-2	TRBD1	CASSYDGQGYYGYTF	TGTGCCAGCAGTTACGACGGACAGGGGTACTATGGCTACACCTTC
few	TRBV27	14	TRBJ2-7	TRBD1	CASSRTGVKDEQYF	TGTGCCAGCAGTCGGACAGGGGTCAAGGACGAGCAGTACTTC
NA	TRBV7-9	16	TRBJ1-4	NA	CASSLPNDRPNEKLFF	TGTGCCAGCAGTCTCCCGAATGACAGGCCTAATGAAAAACTGTTTTTT
few	TRBV7-2	16	TRBJ2-3	TRBD2	CASSFGLAPSTDTQYF	TGTGCCAGCAGCTTCGGACTAGCGCCTAGCACAGATACGCAGTATTTT
NA	TRBV28	16	TRBJ1-4	TRBD1	CASSFYSRGRREKLFF	TGTGCCAGCAGTTTCTATAGCAGGGGGCGCAGGGAAAAACTGTTTTTT
NA	TRBV29-1	14	TRBJ2-1	NA	CSAGDPGNKNEQFF	TGCAGCGCAGGGGATCCGGGGAATAAGAATGAGCAGTTCTTC
NA	TRBV5-5	15	TRBJ2-3	NA	CASSLAFRVTDTQYF	TGTGCCAGCAGCTTGGCCTTCAGGGTCACAGATACGCAGTATTTT
NA	TRBV12-3/TRBV12-4	14	TRBJ1-2	TRBD1	CVSSAGDSRWGYTF	TGTGTCAGCAGTGCCGGGGACAGCCGTTGGGGCTACACCTTC
NA	TRBV6-2/TRBV6-3	16	TRBJ1-1	NA	CASTSHLGRRNTEAFF	TGTGCCAGCACTTCTCATCTGGGACGGCGGAACACTGAAGCTTTCTTT
NA	TRBV27	15	TRBJ2-3	TRBD1	CASSLRRGQTDTQYF	TGTGCCAGCAGTTTGCGCAGGGGGCAGACAGATACGCAGTATTTT
NA	TRBV20-1	14	TRBJ1-5	TRBD1	CSACSPGGNQPQHF	TGCAGTGCTTGTAGTCCAGGGGGAAATCAGCCCCAGCATTTT
few	TRBV9	14	TRBJ2-3	TRBD2	CASSVTGGRDTQYF	TGTGCCAGCAGCGTAACGGGGGGGCGTGATACGCAGTATTTT
few	TRBV19	12	TRBJ1-6	NA	CASSLHNSPLHF	TGTGCCAGTAGTCTCCATAATTCACCCCTCCACTTT
NA	TRBV7-9	14	TRBJ2-5	NA	CASSPPMSQKTQYF	TGTGCCAGCAGCCCCCCCATGTCCCAAAAGACCCAGTACTTC
few	TRBV4-1	16	TRBJ2-7	NA	CASSQDKTATSYEQYF	TGCGCCAGCAGCCAAGATAAGACAGCCACCTCCTACGAGCAGTACTTC
NA	TRBV5-1	11	TRBJ1-1	NA	CASSLEHEAFF	TGCGCCAGCAGCTTGGAACATGAAGCTTTCTTT
NA	TRBV12-3/TRBV12-4	11	TRBJ1-2	NA	CASSLEHGYTF	TGTGCCAGCAGTTTAGAGCATGGCTACACCTTC
NA	TRBV4-2	14	TRBJ1-2	NA	CASSPPRVDYGYTF	TGTGCCAGCAGCCCTCCCAGGGTTGACTATGGCTACACCTTC
few	TRBV12-3/TRBV12-4	14	TRBJ2-1	NA	CASSLAHSDSEQFF	TGTGCCAGCAGTTTAGCGCATTCGGACTCAGAGCAGTTCTTC
once	TRBV12-3/TRBV12-4	14	TRBJ2-7	TRBD2	CASNPGLVVNEQYF	TGTGCCAGCAACCCGGGACTAGTGGTAAATGAGCAGTACTTC
NA	TRBV20-1	11	TRBJ2-1	NA	CSAQGGNEQFF	TGCAGTGCTCAAGGCGGCAATGAGCAGTTCTTC
NA	TRBV27	15	TRBJ2-6	NA	CASAKQDSGANVLTF	TGTGCCAGCGCTAAACAGGACTCTGGGGCCAACGTCCTGACTTTC
NA	TRBV7-2	14	TRBJ1-6	NA	CACSLGGRDSPLHF	TGTGCCTGCAGCTTAGGAGGGAGGGATTCACCCCTCCACTTT
once	TRBV14	14	TRBJ1-1	NA	CASSREIGGTEAFF	TGTGCCAGCAGCCGGGAGATTGGGGGGACTGAAGCTTTCTTT
few	TRBV5-1	21	TRBJ2-1	TRBD2	CASSFYPLGLAGFSSYNEQFF	TGCGCCAGCAGCTTCTACCCTCTGGGACTAGCGGGGTTCAGCTCCTACAATGAGCAGTTCTTC
few	TRBV9	14	TRBJ1-4	NA	CASSRDPSNEKLFF	TGTGCCAGCAGCAGGGACCCATCTAATGAAAAACTGTTTTTT
NA	TRBV25-1	14	TRBJ2-5	NA	CASSDTTAQETQYF	TGTGCCAGCAGTGATACGACCGCCCAGGAGACCCAGTACTTC